Listed below are T cell receptor beta chains from one sample, sequenced in a study of blood T cell repertoires in COVID-19. Assay used: immunoSEQ multiplex PCR; TCRdb lists only in-frame clones, some missing. The sample has a few hundred thousand clones; about 90% are singletons. The sample consisted of peripheral blood. The receptors shown here come from a man in his forties or fifties with acute or convalescent COVID-19. The CDR3 runs from the conserved cysteine through the conserved F or W. The D gene is left open where the match is weak.

TRBJ1-6 TRBV7-3 TRBD1 TGTGCCAGCAGTACCCGGGGACAGCAATCACCCCTCCACTTT CASSTRGQQSPLHF
TRBJ2-2 TRBV9 TRBD2 TGTGCCAGCAGCGTAGAAGGTTCGGGGGGGCCCGACACCGGGGAGCTGTTTTTT CASSVEGSGGPDTGELFF
TRBJ1-2 TRBV27 TRBD1 TGTGCCAGCAGCGCGTGGACAGGGGGCGGTTGGGGCTACACCTTC CASSAWTGGGWGYTF
TRBJ2-6 TRBV28 NA TGTGCCAGCAGTCCCCCCCCCAGGGGACCTTCTGGGGCCAACGTCCTGACTTTC CASSPPPRGPSGANVLTF
TRBJ2-7 TRBV7-2 NA TGTGCCAGCAGCCCACAGACTACCTACGAGCAGTACTTC CASSPQTTYEQYF
TRBJ1-1 TRBV3-1/TRBV3-2 NA TGTGCCAGCAGCCATGCTGCGGAAACTTTCTTT CASSHAAETFF
TRBJ1-3 TRBV18 TRBD1 TGTGCCAGCTCACCACGGACAGGGGTCGGAAACACCATATATTTT CASSPRTGVGNTIYF
TRBJ1-5 TRBV4-1 TRBD1 TGCGCCAGCAGCCAAGGGAGGGGGACAGGGGTTTTGAGCAATCAGCCCCAGCATTTT CASSQGRGTGVLSNQPQHF
TRBJ1-1 TRBV5-1 TRBD1 TGCGCCAGCAGCTCAGGGACAGCGAACACTGAAGCTTTCTTT CASSSGTANTEAFF
TRBJ1-5 TRBV18 NA TGTGCCAGCTCACTTTCTTCCGTAAATAGCAATCAGCCCCAGCATTTT CASSLSSVNSNQPQHF
TRBJ1-4 TRBV9 TRBD1 TGTGCCAGCAGCGTAGGTTGGACAGGGGATGAAAAACTGTTTTTT CASSVGWTGDEKLFF
TRBJ2-3 TRBV5-1 TRBD2 TGCGCCAGCAGCGCGCGTAGCGGGAACGTAGATACGCAGTATTTT CASSARSGNVDTQYF
TRBJ1-6 TRBV18 TRBD1 TGTGCCAGCTCCCCGACAGGGGGCCGTGGGTCACCCCTCCACTTT CASSPTGGRGSPLHF
TRBJ2-5 TRBV29-1 TRBD1 TGCAGCGTTGCCAGGGCGCAGGGGGCTCGTGAGACCCAGTACTTC CSVARAQGARETQYF
TRBJ2-2 TRBV5-4 NA TGTGCCAGCAGCCCTGGGGGGGCGGTCACCGGGGAGCTGTTTTTT CASSPGGAVTGELFF
TRBJ1-1 TRBV11-2 NA TGTGCCAGCAGCCTGCTCGGGACAAAAGCTGAAGCTTTCTTT CASSLLGTKAEAFF